This record covers a single TCR beta chain. Antigen specificity is unknown. Germline V gene data show CDR1 as LNHDA and CDR2 as SQIVND (reference sequence). There are 14 residues in the CDR3. V gave up 5 bases and J gave up 0 bases, with 7 bases separating them. The sample comes from a study of T cell responses to AZD1222 COVID-19 vaccine. Notes on the study in general: In all cases, repertoires were sampled only after the peak T cell response. At baseline, seropositivity was found in only a handful of AZD1222 recipients. Clonal diversity was possibly underestimated, and the donors were mostly white British, with more females.

TCRdb keeps only in-frame clones here, not all; method: immunoSEQ multiplex PCR. Seen here are around 130,000 clones, 80% to 95% observed once, and the top ten hold under 2%. V usage is TRBV19 and J usage is TRBJ1-4; a possible D gene is TRBD1 (5 bases). The source is an adult who received the AZD1222 COVID-19 vaccine. Here the sequenced sample was peripheral blood, taken 28 days after the second AZD1222 dose. The CDR3 loop reads CASSGAATNEKLFF. Here the CDR3 DNA reads TGTGCCAGTAGTGGGGCGGCAACTAATGAAAAACTGTTTTTT.